This TCR beta chain came from a study of blood T cells in healthy people across ages. Together with a sample-barcoded 5' primer, a J-beta primer mix was included in a second PCR lasting about 6 to 11 cycles. TCRdb redid the calling of the 5' RACE reads with MiXCR, one entry per CDR3 protein. The sample shows approximately 780,000 distinct CDR3 sequences, about 26% of them seen only once. This clonotype was observed a few times. The V end lost 3 bases, the J end lost 4 bases, and 18 bases lay between the germline ends. CDR1 is KGHSH, CDR2 LQKENI, per germline. This CDR3 has 16 amino acids. A further study also used this sample, focusing on T cells of mothers and their children. That source reports: Related mother-child pairs showed slightly higher but non-significant overlap than unrelated pairs.

This chain links TRBV18 with TRBJ1-2; no definite D call. The material sequenced was blood. This sequence originates from a boy between 10 and 17 years old in good health. DNA for the CDR3: TGTGCCAGCTCACCCCGACTTGACCGGAGGAGCTATGGCTACACCTTC. It codes for CASSPRLDRRSYGYTF.